Listed below are T cell receptor beta chains from one sample, sequenced in a study of cytomegalovirus exposure and HLA in healthy donors. The protocol was immunoSEQ multiplex PCR, while the TCRdb copy is restricted to in-frame clones and leaves out a portion. The sample totals under 100,000 clones. The sample taken for sequencing was PBMCs. The receptors were gathered from a woman in her twenties or thirties in good health and CMV-seronegative. CDR3s include the opening cysteine and the closing phenylalanine or tryptophan. A D gene is named only where the DNA matches it firmly.

TRBV6-5,TRBD1,CASRTGSPNTEAFF
TRBV5-1,NA,CASSFQGENEQFF
TRBV5-1,NA,CASRLATNEKLFF
TRBV7-8,NA,CASSLAFYNSPLHF
TRBV19,NA,CASRSGTVRETQYF
TRBV18,TRBD1,CASSQWTGEGEKLFF
TRBV9,TRBD1,CASSVGWDRGTEQYF
TRBV9,TRBD2,CASSVAGGASSYEQYF
TRBV6-5,NA,CASRRDWRGPYEQYF
TRBV2,TRBD1,CASSDWDRGQPQHF
TRBV9,TRBD2,CASSVGTSGSNEQFF
TRBV15,TRBD1,CATSDRRSYEQYF
TRBV19,NA,CASSKQGNTIYF
TRBV5-1,NA,CASSLALVRETQYF
TRBV2,NA,CASRQQGREQYF
TRBV19,NA,CASSIVPGVNQPQHF